This TCR beta chain was identified in a study of cytomegalovirus exposure and HLA in healthy donors. As to this clone: The antigen remains unidentified.

Trimming cost V 6 bases and J 0 bases, with 15 bases left between them. This CDR3 region has 15 residues. Germline V lookup: CDR1 WSHSY, CDR2 SAAADI. 60 Vbeta and 13 Jbeta primers were used in PCR. Here immunoSEQ multiplex PCR was the method, and the copy in TCRdb shows in-frame clones only, minus some. The sample yields around 120,000 clones, 65% to 80% seen once. Overall study findings and caveats: Upon later analysis, HLA-associated TCR beta chains proved more clonally expanded than other, equally common chains. Among immune exposure information, only CMV serostatus was available. Reported performance of the classifier showed diagnosis of cytomegalovirus status with high specificity and sensitivity. The authors later linked a missense DCLRE1C variant to TCR beta V- and J-gene trimming.

Material: PBMCs. This clonotype was sampled from a man between 60 and 70 years old in good health and CMV-seropositive. The V call is TRBV10-2, the J call TRBJ2-7, with TRBD1 as a possible D gene (6 bases). CDR3 DNA: TGCGCCAGCAGCCTTGGGCAGGGGTCCTCCTACGAGCAGTACTTC. Protein: CASSLGQGSSYEQYF.